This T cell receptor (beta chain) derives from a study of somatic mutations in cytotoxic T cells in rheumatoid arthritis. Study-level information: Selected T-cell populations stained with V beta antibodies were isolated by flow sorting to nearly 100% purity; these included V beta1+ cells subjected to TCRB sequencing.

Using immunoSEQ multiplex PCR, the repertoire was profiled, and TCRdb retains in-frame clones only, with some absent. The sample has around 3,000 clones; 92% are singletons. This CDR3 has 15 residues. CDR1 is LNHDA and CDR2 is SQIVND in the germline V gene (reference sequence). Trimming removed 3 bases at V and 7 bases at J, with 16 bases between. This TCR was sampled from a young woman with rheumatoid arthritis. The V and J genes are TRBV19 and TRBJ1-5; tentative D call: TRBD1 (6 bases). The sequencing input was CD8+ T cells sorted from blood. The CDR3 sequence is CASSIYGGADQPQHF. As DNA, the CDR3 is TGTGCCAGTAGTATTTACGGGGGGGCCGACCAGCCCCAGCATTTT.